A single sample gave rise to the 18 T cell receptor beta chains below, sequenced in a study of cytomegalovirus exposure and HLA in healthy donors. The PCR had 60 Vbeta and 13 Jbeta primers. The assay was immunoSEQ multiplex PCR, and TCRdb's table has in-frame clones only and misses some. The sample includes approximately 200,000 clones, around 83% of them seen just once. Sequencing was done on a sample of PBMCs. The receptors were sampled from a woman aged 45-65 years in good health and CMV-seropositive.

As regards this clone: The junction and the germline gene differ at one end; a read error may be behind it. This sample includes further DNA sequences coding for the same CDR3. V gene TRBV14 combines with J gene TRBJ1-2; TRBD1 might be the D (5 bases). The CDR3 covers 13 residues. The V gene's germline CDR1 is SGHDN and CDR2 FVKESK. CDR3 DNA: TGCGCCAGCAGCCCGTCCAGGGTAGGGGGCTACACCTTC. Residues: CASSPSRVGGYTF.

The chain recombines TRBV5-1 with TRBJ2-3; the match to TRBD2 covers 13 bases. V gave up 2 bases and J gave up 5 bases; unmatched junction bases: 11. Germline assignment: CDR1 SGHRS and CDR2 YFSETQ. CDR3 length: 18 residues. In nucleotides, the CDR3 is TGCGCCAGCAGCTTCTCGACTAGCGGGGGGTCCGGGGGAGATACGCAGTATTTT. Its protein is CASSFSTSGGSGGDTQYF.

The chain recombines TRBV27 with TRBJ2-5, with 13 nucleotides matching TRBD2. CDR3 length equals 15 residues. V lost 10 bases and J lost 10; bases outside the gene matches: 15. CDR1 and CDR2 (germline): MNHEY, SMNVEV (reference sequence). In nucleotides, the CDR3 is TGTGCCACCCGGACTAGCGGGAGTGGGGTAGAAGGCCAGTACTTC. It is translated as CATRTSGSGVEGQYF.

V usage is TRBV4-3 and J usage is TRBJ2-1; 15 bases are shared with TRBD2. CDR3 length equals 18 residues. Germline CDR1 is LGHNA and CDR2 is YSLEER. V trimming: 4 bases; J trimming: 3 bases; junction bases outside the gene matches: 7. Here the CDR3 reads CASSRGLAGGHYYNEQFF. The CDR3 bases are TGCGCCAGCAGCCGAGGACTAGCGGGGGGGCATTACTACAATGAGCAGTTCTTC.

This clone was recorded once. V usage is TRBV6-5 and J usage is TRBJ2-3; D is ambiguous. Trimming pared 6 bases from V and 0 bases from J, leaving 13 bases between. From germline, CDR1 is MNHEY and CDR2 SVGAGI. The CDR3 spans 15 residues. CDR3 bases: TGTGCCAGCAGCGTCAGGTATCCTAGCACAGATACGCAGTATTTT. Residues: CASSVRYPSTDTQYF.

The V call is TRBV7-6, the J call TRBJ1-4; no firm D call. The germline V and J ends were trimmed by 0 bases and 4 bases, with 12 bases remaining between them. Looked up from germline, CDR1 is SGHVS and CDR2 is FNYEAQ. CDR3 size: 16 residues. In nucleotides, the CDR3 is TGTGCCAGCAGCTTAGCGCGAGGGCCGGGTAATGAAAAACTGTTTTTT. This gives the protein CASSLARGPGNEKLFF.

V gene TRBV19 combines with J gene TRBJ2-6; D not resolved. Germline V gene sequence: CDR1 LNHDA, CDR2 SQIVND (reference sequence). This CDR3 is 14 amino acids long. Trimming left V 5 bases short and J 0 bases short, with 5 bases between. For the CDR3, the DNA is TGTGCCAGTAGTTCTTACTCTGGGGCCAACGTCCTGACTTTC. This gives the protein CASSSYSGANVLTF.

The rearrangement uses TRBV28 and TRBJ1-4; tentatively, D is TRBD1 (5 bases). CDR3 length: 17 residues. Trimming left V 5 bases short and J 4 bases short, with 20 bases between. Germline CDR1 is MDHEN and CDR2 is SYDVKM. The CDR3 bases are TGTGCCAGCAGTCCCCCGGGGGGATTGACGGGTAATGAAAAACTGTTTTTT. Its translation: CASSPPGGLTGNEKLFF. Full variable domain (missing parts from reference TRBV28 and TRBJ1-4): DVKVTQSSRYLVKRTGEKVFLECVQDMDHENMFWYRQDPGLGLRLIYFSYDVKMKEKGDIPEGYSVSREKKERFSLILESASTNQTSMYLCASSPPGGLTGNEKLFFGSGTQLSVL.

This chain links TRBV18 with TRBJ2-3; D perhaps matches TRBD2 (5 bases). Trimming pared 3 bases from V and 0 bases from J, leaving 13 bases between. The CDR3 extends over 16 amino acids. Per the germline V gene, CDR1 is KGHSH and CDR2 is LQKENI. The CDR3 DNA follows: TGTGCCAGCTCACCGAATATTAGGACTAGCACAGATACGCAGTATTTT. Protein product: CASSPNIRTSTDTQYF.

The chain joins TRBV30 to TRBJ1-1; D unresolved. Trimming left V 0 bases short and J 6 bases short, with 14 bases between. Germline CDR1 GTSNPN, CDR2 SVGIG (reference sequence). The CDR3 totals 14 residues. In DNA form, the CDR3 reads TGTGCCTGGAGTGTACTCGGCGGTGGAGCTGAAGCTTTCTTT. As protein: CAWSVLGGGAEAFF.

The chain carries TRBV10-1 and TRBJ1-1; D might be TRBD1 (5 bases). V dropped 6 bases and J dropped 4 bases, with 21 bases sitting between them. CDR1 is WNHNN, CDR2 SYGVQD, per germline (reference sequence). The CDR3 runs to 16 residues. The CDR3 loop reads CASSKALLGDSTEAFF. CDR3 DNA sequence: TGCGCCAGCAGCAAGGCGCTTCTAGGGGATAGCACTGAAGCTTTCTTT.

The chain has TRBV21-1 and TRBJ2-6; the D segment call TRBD1 is taken from the table without a DNA check. TRBV21-1 is a documented pseudogene. The CDR3 extends over 15 amino acids. The CDR3 loop is CASSKKGTGLNVLTF. CDR3 nucleotide sequence: TGTGCCAGCAGCAAAAAAGGGACAGGGCTCAACGTCCTGACTTTC.

Note on this clone: At one end the junction does not follow the germline gene, possibly because of a read error. The rearrangement joins TRBV11-2 to TRBJ2-6; the D gene is possibly TRBD2 (6 bases). Looked up from germline, CDR1 is SGHAT and CDR2 is FQNNGV. The CDR3 is 15 amino acids. The CDR3 nucleotides are TGTGCCAGCATCGTAGGAGGGTCTGGGGCCAACGGCCTGACTTTC. Its translation: CASIVGGSGANGLTF.

Remarks on this clone: Compared with germline, one end of the junction differs, possibly owing to a read error. The CDR3 DNA reads TGTGCCAGCAGCTCCTCTGGGGCCAACGGCCTGACTTTC. It codes for CASSSSGANGLTF. This chain uses TRBV5-6 with TRBJ2-6; possibly TRBD1 for D (5 bases). CDR3 length: 13 residues. CDR1 SGHDT and CDR2 YYEEEE come from the germline V gene. The entire variable domain, with the rest obtained from reference TRBV5-6 and TRBJ2-6, is as follows: DAGVTQSPTHLIKTRGQQVTLRCSPKSGHDTVSWYQQALGQGPQFIFQYYEEEERQRGNFPDRFSGHQFPNYSSELNVNALLLGDSALYLCASSSSGANGLTFGAGSRLTVL.

The V call is TRBV19, the J call TRBJ2-7, with 7 bases identical to TRBD1. Trimming removed 3 bases from V and 2 bases from J; junction bases left unmatched: 7. There are 15 residues in the CDR3. CDR1 and CDR2 from the germline V gene are LNHDA and SQIVND (reference sequence). The CDR3, as DNA: TGTGCCAGTAGTATCTCGACAGGGTTCCCCTACGAGCAGTACTTC. Translation gives CASSISTGFPYEQYF. The full variable domain, completed using reference TRBV19 and TRBJ2-7, is DGGITQSPKYLFRKEGQNVTLSCEQNLNHDAMYWYRQDPGQGLRLIYYSQIVNDFQKGDIAEGYSVSREKKESFPLTVTSAQKNPTAFYLCASSISTGFPYEQYFGPGTRLTVT.

CDR3 sequence (DNA): TGTGCCAGCTCGCCCCGAGGAGATACGCAGTATTTT. Its translation: CASSPRGDTQYF. The rearrangement uses TRBV18 and TRBJ2-3; D uncertain. The CDR3 contains 12 residues. V lost 6 bases and J 5 bases, leaving 9 bases between the germline ends. Germline CDR1 KGHSH, CDR2 LQKENI.

The rearrangement uses TRBV18 and TRBJ1-3; D ambiguous. This CDR3 is built from 12 residues. The ends were cut back, 3 bases at V and 4 bases at J, with 4 bases in the middle. Germline V gives CDR1 KGHSH, CDR2 LQKENI. The CDR3 sequence: CASSPPGNTIYF. As DNA, the CDR3 is TGTGCCAGCTCACCCCCGGGAAACACCATATATTTT. Full variable domain (remainder filled in from reference TRBV18 and TRBJ1-3): NAGVMQNPRHLVRRRGQEARLRCSPMKGHSHVYWYRQLPEEGLKFMVYLQKENIIDESGMPKERFSAEFPKEGPSILRIQQVVRGDSAAYFCASSPPGNTIYFGEGSWLTVV.

The CDR3 sequence is CASSFRSGIGDYGYTF. The CDR3 coding sequence is TGTGCCAGCAGTTTTCGCTCGGGCATAGGGGACTATGGCTACACCTTC. The chain recombines TRBV28 with TRBJ1-2, with D perhaps matching TRBD1 (5 bases). CDR3 size: 16 residues. Trimming pared 3 bases from V and 3 bases from J, leaving 17 bases between. Germline-derived CDR1 and CDR2 are MDHEN and SYDVKM.